The clone carrying this T cell receptor (beta chain) has at least ten counts. The target antigen is unknown. The sample originates from a study of neurological immune-mediated disorders. Study context: The study included around 35 multiple sclerosis patients, about 30 relapsing-remitting and 3 secondary progressive. Study-wide findings and caveats: Neither clinical nor MRI features showed any association with the multiple sclerosis repertoire cluster, and the authors stated that larger cohorts are needed.

TCRdb analysed the 5' RACE reads with MiXCR anew, one entry per CDR3 protein. This sample has around 62,000 distinct CDR3 sequences, with approximately 3.7% found just once. Germline V gene data show CDR1 as LGHNT and CDR2 as FRNRAP. Trimming took off 1 base at V and 4 bases at J, with 8 bases between the two ends. CDR3 length equals 15 residues. The sample was PBMCs. The sequence came from a man aged 45 to 65 with multiple sclerosis. This chain links TRBV12-5 with TRBJ1-6; D remains unclear. The CDR3 coding sequence is TGTGCTAGTGGTTTGGGTGAATCGTATAATTCACCCCTCCACTTT. It yields the protein CASGLGESYNSPLHF.